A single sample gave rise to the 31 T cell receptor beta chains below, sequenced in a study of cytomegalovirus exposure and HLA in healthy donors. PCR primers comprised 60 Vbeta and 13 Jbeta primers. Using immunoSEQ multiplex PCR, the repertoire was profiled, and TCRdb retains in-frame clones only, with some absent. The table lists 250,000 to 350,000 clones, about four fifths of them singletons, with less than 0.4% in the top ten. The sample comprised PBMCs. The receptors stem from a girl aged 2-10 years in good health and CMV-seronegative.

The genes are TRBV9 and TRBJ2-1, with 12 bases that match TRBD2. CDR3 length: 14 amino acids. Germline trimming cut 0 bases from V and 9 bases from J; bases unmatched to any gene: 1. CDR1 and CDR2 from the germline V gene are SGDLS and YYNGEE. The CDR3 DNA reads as TGTGCCAGCAGCGTAGGGACTAGCGGGACTGAGCAGTTCTTC. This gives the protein CASSVGTSGTEQFF. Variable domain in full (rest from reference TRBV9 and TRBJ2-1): DSGVTQTPKHLITATGQRVTLRCSPRSGDLSVYWYQQSLDQGLQFLIQYYNGEERAKGNILERFSAQQFPDLHSELNLSSLELGDSALYFCASSVGTSGTEQFFGPGTRLTVL.

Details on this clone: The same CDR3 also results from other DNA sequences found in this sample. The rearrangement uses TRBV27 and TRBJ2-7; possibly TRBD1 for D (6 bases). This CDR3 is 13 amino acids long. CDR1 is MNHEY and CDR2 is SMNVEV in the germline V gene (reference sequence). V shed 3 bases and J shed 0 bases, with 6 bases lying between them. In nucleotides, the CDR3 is TGTGCCAGCAGTTTGACAGGCTCCTACGAGCAGTACTTC. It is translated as CASSLTGSYEQYF.

The chain's CDR3 is CASTDKGSYEQYF. CDR3 bases: TGTGCCAGTACCGATAAGGGGTCCTACGAGCAGTACTTC. The V gene is TRBV19, the J gene TRBJ2-7, with a weak D call TRBD1 (5 bases). Germline V lookup: CDR1 LNHDA, CDR2 SQIVND (reference sequence). The CDR3 sequence is 13 residues long. Trimming removed 7 bases from V and 1 base from J, with 11 bases in between.

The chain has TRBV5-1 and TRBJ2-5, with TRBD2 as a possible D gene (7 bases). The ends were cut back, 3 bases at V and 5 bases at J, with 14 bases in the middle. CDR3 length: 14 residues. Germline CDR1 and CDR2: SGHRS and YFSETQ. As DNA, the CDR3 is TGCGCCAGCAGCTACCCCGGGGGGCCGGAGACCCAGTACTTC. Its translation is CASSYPGGPETQYF.

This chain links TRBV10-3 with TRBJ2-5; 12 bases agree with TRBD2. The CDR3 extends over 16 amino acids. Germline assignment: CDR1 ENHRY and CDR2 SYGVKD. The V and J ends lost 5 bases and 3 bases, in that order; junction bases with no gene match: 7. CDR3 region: CAISLRLAGEKETQYF. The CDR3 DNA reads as TGTGCCATCAGTCTCAGACTAGCGGGAGAAAAAGAGACCCAGTACTTC.

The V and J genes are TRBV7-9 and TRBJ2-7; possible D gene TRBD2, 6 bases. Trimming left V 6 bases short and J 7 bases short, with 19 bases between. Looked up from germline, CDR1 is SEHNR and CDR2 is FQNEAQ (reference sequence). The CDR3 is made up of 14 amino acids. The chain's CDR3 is CASSSAGDSSEQYF. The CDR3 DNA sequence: TGTGCCAGCAGTTCGGCCGGGGACTCTTCGGAGCAGTACTTC.

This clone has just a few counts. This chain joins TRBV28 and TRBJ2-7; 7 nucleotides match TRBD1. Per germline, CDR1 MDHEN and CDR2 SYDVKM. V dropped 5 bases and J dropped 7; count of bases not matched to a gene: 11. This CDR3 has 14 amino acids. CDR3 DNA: TGTGCCAGCAGTCGAGGGGACAGAATCGAAGAGCAGTACTTC. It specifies CASSRGDRIEEQYF.

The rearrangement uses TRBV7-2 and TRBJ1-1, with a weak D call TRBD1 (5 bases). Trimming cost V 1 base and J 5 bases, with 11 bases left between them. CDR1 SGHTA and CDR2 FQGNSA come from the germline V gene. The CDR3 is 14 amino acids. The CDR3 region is CASSLDTGTTEAFF. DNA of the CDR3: TGTGCCAGCAGCTTAGATACGGGGACTACTGAAGCTTTCTTT.

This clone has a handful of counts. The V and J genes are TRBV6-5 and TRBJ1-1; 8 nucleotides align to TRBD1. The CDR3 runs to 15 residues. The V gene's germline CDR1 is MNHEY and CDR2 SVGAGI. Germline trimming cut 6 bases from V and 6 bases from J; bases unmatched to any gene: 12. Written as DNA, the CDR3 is TGTGCCAGCAGGACTTGGGGACAGGCCGCTCCTGAAGCTTTCTTT. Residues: CASRTWGQAAPEAFF.

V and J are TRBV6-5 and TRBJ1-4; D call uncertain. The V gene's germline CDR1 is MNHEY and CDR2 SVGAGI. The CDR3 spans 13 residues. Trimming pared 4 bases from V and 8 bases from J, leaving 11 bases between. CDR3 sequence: CASSWTPREKLFF. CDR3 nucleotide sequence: TGTGCCAGCAGTTGGACTCCCCGAGAAAAACTGTTTTTT.

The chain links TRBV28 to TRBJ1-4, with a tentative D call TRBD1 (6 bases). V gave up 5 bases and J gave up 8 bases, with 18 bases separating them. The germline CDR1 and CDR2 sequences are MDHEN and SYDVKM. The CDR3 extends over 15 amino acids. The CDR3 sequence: CASSTGGAGLEKLFF. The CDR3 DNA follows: TGTGCCAGCAGTACGGGGGGGGCTGGTTTAGAAAAACTGTTTTTT.

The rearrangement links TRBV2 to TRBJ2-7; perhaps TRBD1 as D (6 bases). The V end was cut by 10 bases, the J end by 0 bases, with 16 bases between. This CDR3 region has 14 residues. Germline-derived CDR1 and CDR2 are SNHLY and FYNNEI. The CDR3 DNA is TGTGCCACCCGCCGGGACATTCTCTCCTACGAGCAGTACTTC. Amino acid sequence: CATRRDILSYEQYF.

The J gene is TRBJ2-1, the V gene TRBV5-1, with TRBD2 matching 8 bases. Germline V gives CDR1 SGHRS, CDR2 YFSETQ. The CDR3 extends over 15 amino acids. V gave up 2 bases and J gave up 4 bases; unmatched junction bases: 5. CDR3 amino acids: CASSFSSGLYNEQFF. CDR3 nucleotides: TGCGCCAGCAGCTTTTCTAGCGGGCTTTACAATGAGCAGTTCTTC.

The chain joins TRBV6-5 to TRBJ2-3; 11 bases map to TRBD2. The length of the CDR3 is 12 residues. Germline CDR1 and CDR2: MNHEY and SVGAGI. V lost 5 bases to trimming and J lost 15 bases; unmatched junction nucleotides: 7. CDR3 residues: CASSLSGGGFYF. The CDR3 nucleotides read TGTGCCAGCAGTCTTAGCGGGGGGGGCTTCTATTTT.

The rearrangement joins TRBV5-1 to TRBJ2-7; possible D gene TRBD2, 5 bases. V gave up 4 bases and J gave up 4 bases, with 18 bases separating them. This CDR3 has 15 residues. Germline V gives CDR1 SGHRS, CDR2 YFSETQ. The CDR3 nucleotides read TGCGCCAGCAGCCGAAGCGGATGGGGAATATACGAGCAGTACTTC. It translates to CASSRSGWGIYEQYF.

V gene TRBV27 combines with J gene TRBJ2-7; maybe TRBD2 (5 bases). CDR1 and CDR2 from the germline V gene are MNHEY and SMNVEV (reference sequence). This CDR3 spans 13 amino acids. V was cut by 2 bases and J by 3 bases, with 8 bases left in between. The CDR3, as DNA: TGTGCCAGCAGTTTAGGACTCAGCTACGAGCAGTACTTC. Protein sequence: CASSLGLSYEQYF.

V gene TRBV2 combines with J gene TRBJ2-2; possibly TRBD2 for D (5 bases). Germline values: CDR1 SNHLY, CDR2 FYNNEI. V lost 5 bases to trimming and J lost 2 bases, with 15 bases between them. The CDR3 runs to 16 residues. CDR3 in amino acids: CASSSYSGPNTGELFF. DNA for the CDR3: TGTGCCAGCAGTTCTTACAGCGGTCCCAACACCGGGGAGCTGTTTTTT. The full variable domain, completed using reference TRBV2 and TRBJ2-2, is EPEVTQTPSHQVTQMGQEVILRCVPISNHLYFYWYRQILGQKVEFLVSFYNNEISEKSEIFDDQFSVERPDGSNFTLKIRSTKLEDSAMYFCASSSYSGPNTGELFFGEGSRLTVL.

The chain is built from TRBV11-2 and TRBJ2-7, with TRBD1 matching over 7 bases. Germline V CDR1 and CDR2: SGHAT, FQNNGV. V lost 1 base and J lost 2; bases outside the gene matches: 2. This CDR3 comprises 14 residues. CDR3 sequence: CASSLVTGAYEQYF. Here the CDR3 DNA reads TGTGCCAGCAGCTTAGTAACAGGGGCCTACGAGCAGTACTTC.

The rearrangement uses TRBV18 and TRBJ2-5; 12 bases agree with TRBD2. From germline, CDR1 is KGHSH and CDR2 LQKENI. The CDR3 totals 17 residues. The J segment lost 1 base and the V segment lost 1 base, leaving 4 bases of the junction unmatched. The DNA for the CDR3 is TGTGCCAGCTCACCACGGACTAGCGGGGCGATCCAAGAGACCCAGTACTTC. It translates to CASSPRTSGAIQETQYF.

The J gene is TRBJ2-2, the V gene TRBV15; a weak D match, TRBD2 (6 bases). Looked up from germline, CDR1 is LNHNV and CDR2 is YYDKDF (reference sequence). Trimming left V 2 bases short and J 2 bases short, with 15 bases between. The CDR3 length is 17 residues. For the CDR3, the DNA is TGTGCCACCAGCAGAAGGCCGGGGGTACCAAACACCGGGGAGCTGTTTTTT. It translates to CATSRRPGVPNTGELFF.

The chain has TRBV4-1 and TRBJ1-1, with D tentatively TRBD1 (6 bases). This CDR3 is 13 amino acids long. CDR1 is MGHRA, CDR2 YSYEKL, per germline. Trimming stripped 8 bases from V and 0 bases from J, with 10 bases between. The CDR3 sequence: CASRTAMNTEAFF. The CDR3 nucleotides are TGCGCCAGCCGGACAGCCATGAACACTGAAGCTTTCTTT.

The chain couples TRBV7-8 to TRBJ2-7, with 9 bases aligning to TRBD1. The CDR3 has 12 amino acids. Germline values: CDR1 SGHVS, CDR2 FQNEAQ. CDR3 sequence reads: CATGGEMYEQYF. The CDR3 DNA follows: TGTGCTACAGGGGGCGAGATGTACGAGCAGTACTTC.

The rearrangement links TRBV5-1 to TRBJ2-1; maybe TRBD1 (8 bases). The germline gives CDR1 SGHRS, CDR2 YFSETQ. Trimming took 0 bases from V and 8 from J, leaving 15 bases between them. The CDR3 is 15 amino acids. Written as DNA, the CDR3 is TGCGCCAGCAGCTTGGCACGACAGGGGAGGGATGAGCAGTTCTTC. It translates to CASSLARQGRDEQFF.

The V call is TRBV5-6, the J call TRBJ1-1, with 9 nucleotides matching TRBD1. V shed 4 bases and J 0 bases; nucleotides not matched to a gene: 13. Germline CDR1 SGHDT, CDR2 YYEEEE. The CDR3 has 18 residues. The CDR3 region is CASSGTGFWQSMNTEAFF. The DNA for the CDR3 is TGTGCCAGCAGCGGGACAGGGTTTTGGCAGAGTATGAACACTGAAGCTTTCTTT. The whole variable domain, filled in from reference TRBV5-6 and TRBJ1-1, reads DAGVTQSPTHLIKTRGQQVTLRCSPKSGHDTVSWYQQALGQGPQFIFQYYEEEERQRGNFPDRFSGHQFPNYSSELNVNALLLGDSALYLCASSGTGFWQSMNTEAFFGQGTRLTVV.

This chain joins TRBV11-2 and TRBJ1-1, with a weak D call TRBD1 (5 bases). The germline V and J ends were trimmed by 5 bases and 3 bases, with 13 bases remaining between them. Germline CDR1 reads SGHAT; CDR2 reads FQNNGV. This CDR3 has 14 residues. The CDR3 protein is CASSEQVSDTEAFF. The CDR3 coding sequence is TGTGCCAGCAGCGAACAGGTCTCGGACACTGAAGCTTTCTTT.

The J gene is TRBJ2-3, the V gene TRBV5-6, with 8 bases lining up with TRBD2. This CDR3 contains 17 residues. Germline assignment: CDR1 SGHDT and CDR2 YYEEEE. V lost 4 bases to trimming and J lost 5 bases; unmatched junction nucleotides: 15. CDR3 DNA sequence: TGTGCCAGCAGCACCCCCACTAGCGGTTCTGGAGGAGATACGCAGTATTTT. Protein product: CASSTPTSGSGGDTQYF.

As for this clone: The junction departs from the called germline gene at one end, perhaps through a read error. The CDR3, as DNA: TGTGCCACCAGCTTACGACAGGGTCGGAATGAAGAACTGTTTTTT. It translates to CATSLRQGRNEELFF. The rearrangement links TRBV15 to TRBJ1-4, with 7 bases fitting TRBD1. Germline loops: CDR1 LNHNV, CDR2 YYDKDF (reference sequence). This CDR3 comprises 15 residues.

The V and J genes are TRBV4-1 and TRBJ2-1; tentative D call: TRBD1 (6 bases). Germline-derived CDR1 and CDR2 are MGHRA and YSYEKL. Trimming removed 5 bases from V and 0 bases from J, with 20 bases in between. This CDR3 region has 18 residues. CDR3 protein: CASSSPRGLESSYNEQFF. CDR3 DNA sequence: TGCGCCAGCAGCTCCCCCAGGGGTTTGGAGAGCTCCTACAATGAGCAGTTCTTC.

The CDR3: CASSFSQNQPQHF. The CDR3 DNA is TGTGCCAGCAGTTTTTCCCAGAATCAGCCCCAGCATTTT. The gene calls are TRBV27 and TRBJ1-5; D not resolved. Between the trimmed V and J ends, which lost 3 bases and 4 bases, there was a span of 7 bases. The germline V gene encodes CDR1 MNHEY and CDR2 SMNVEV (reference sequence). The CDR3 length is 13 residues.

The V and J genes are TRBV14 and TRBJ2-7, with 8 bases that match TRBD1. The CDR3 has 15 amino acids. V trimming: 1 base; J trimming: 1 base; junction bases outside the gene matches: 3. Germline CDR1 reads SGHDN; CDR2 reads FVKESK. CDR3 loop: CASSQGQGTSYEQYF. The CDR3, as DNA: TGTGCCAGCAGCCAAGGACAGGGGACGTCCTACGAGCAGTACTTC.

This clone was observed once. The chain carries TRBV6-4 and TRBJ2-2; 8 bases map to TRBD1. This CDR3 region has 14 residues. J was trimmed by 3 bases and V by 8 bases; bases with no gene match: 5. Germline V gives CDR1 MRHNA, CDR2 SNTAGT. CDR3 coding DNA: TGTGCCAGCGGGCCGACAGGGGACACCGGGGAGCTGTTTTTT. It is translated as CASGPTGDTGELFF.